This T cell receptor (beta chain) derives from a study of CD8+ T cells in alopecia areata (dated by TCRdb to between 2018 and 2020). For the wider study: Treated patients were enrolled in an open-label pilot trial of oral tofacitinib, 5 to 10 mg twice daily, for moderate-to-severe alopecia areata. Tofacitinib was given for 6 to 18 months, followed by 6 months of follow-up off drug to assess delayed response and recurrence. In treated patients, disease severity was measured using the SALT score, which gives the percentage of scalp surface area affected. In both human patients and the C3H/HeJ mouse model, the study applied high-throughput TCRbeta sequencing to look at T cell clonal expansion in alopecia areata. In humans, TCRbeta sequencing was performed on scalp tissue and on sorted CD4+ and CD8+ peripheral blood T cells from healthy controls and from patients with patchy or totalis/universalis alopecia areata. Biopsies were taken from tofacitinib-treated patients at baseline and at 4 and 24 weeks of treatment, and a later scalp biopsy was taken in several of the tofacitinib-treated patients. Clonality in the scalp was compared among normal scalp (n=4), patchy alopecia areata scalp (n=8), and alopecia totalis/universalis scalp (n=8). RNA was obtained with the PAXgene miRNA kit for fixed scalp, the miRNeasy kit for PBMCs, and the RNeasy kit for mouse skin. Amplification of TCRbeta CDR3 regions was done by immunoSEQ multiplex PCR using 35 Vbeta forward primers and 13 Jbeta reverse primers.

Library generation was performed with the immunoSEQ multiplex PCR assay. RNA was extracted from all samples and reverse transcribed into cDNA, which served as template for TCR sequencing. SuperScript III was used to make first-strand cDNA, primed with a 2:1 mix of oligo-dT and random hexamers. A synthetic immune receptor repertoire was used to gauge amplification bias, and whatever bias remained was removed computationally. The study's processing was this. Raw reads were preprocessed to remove errors, and CDR3 was defined by IMGT conventions from the conserved cysteine to phenylalanine. Clonality was computed as 1 minus the Shannon entropy, with the entropy normalized by log2 of the number of productive unique TCRs. Scalp TCRbeta sequences were cross-referenced with sorted blood CD4 and CD8 repertoires so that the CD4 or CD8 identity of scalp clones could be inferred. The table comes from immuneACCESS by way of TCRdb, which keeps in-frame sequences with V and J called. Part of the clones is missing from these tables; in studies checked, under half for an unresolved V gene and the rest for unknown reasons. V and J calls and clone size are those listed in that table; D and trimming were worked out from the DNA. The sample table lists some 240,000 clones, around three fifths of them with a count of one. The ten largest clones add up to 1.6% of the sample.

Details on this clone: This receptor's antigen is unknown. No base-level quality is on record; no much larger clone is a single base apart.

V gives up 0 bases and J gives up 2 bases, and the segment between their germline ends measures 7 bases. Including the terminal cysteine and phenylalanine, the CDR3 comprises 14 residues. Kept here is only the CDR3 DNA, which spans 42 bases and is read in frame from base 1. Sequences SGHTA (CDR1) and FQGNSA (CDR2) are obtained from the germline V gene. The time point label on this specimen signifies: 4 weeks on oral tofacitinib. The treatment or condition label here, explained by the study, means: oral pan-JAK inhibitor, 5-10 mg twice daily. From alopecia areata patients, peripheral blood was collected along with lesional scalp punch biopsies. PBMCs were isolated by density centrifugation and stained for CD3, CD4 and CD8, and CD4+ and CD8+ T cells were sorted on a FACSAria. Broader findings and caveats from the paper: With tofacitinib, both scalp clonality and the number of expanded CD8+ clones among the top 100 scalp clones went down significantly. TCR sequences shared between patients were less clear than in mice, possibly partly because of HLA diversity in the patient population. Because the treated cohort was small and had only one nonresponder, larger studies are needed to examine links between baseline CD8+ expansion and response. Resident alphabeta T cells in normal human skin are also sequenced, complicating scalp TCR repertoire analysis, unlike mouse skin dominated by gammadelta T cells. Compared with normal scalp, lesional scalp, particularly in alopecia totalis/universalis, had higher clonality and more expanded CD8+ clones, which suggests antigenic drive. Many expanded lesional clones persisted in scalp and blood during tofacitinib treatment, which may partly explain relapse after stopping treatment.

The chain is encoded by TRBV7-2 joined to TRBJ2-5, with the D gene not confidently named. This material consisted of CD4+ T cells sorted from blood, taken at week 4, from a patient treated with tofacitinib. The receptor was isolated from a human donor with alopecia areata. The nucleotide sequence reads TGTGCCAGCAGCTTAGCGCAACTTCAAGAGACCCAGTACTTC. Its amino acids are CASSLAQLQETQYF.